The rows below give T cell receptor beta chains drawn from one sample of a study of T-cell reconstitution after alpha-beta-depleted transplantation in children. TCRdb re-called the PCR reads through MiXCR, storing one row per CDR3 protein. Among over 550,000 distinct CDR3 sequences listed, 10% were seen once. The material sequenced was PBMCs from the stem cell graft donor, taken from the stem cell graft. The receptors here all came from a human donor who donated a stem cell graft to a child with acute myeloid leukemia. CDR3s include the opening cysteine and the closing phenylalanine or tryptophan. A D gene is named only where the DNA matches it firmly. Some rows have no size entry. The others give once, few or many, or a class for an expanded clone.

TRBV7-2,NA,NA,TRBJ1-1,CASSLARGGNTEAFF,TGTGCCAGCAGCTTAGCGCGTGGGGGGAACACTGAAGCTTTCTTT
TRBV7-9,NA,NA,TRBJ1-1,CASSLSGGAEAFF,TGTGCCAGCAGCCTCAGTGGGGGGGCTGAAGCTTTCTTT
TRBV29-1,NA,few,TRBJ1-1,CSAPWGRNTEAFF,TGCAGCGCCCCTTGGGGCCGGAACACTGAAGCTTTCTTT
TRBV4-2,TRBD2,many,TRBJ2-1,CASSQEWSPPGTSGYNEQFF,TGTGCCAGCAGCCAAGAGTGGTCCCCTCCCGGGACTAGCGGTTACAATGAGCAGTTCTTC
TRBV20-1,NA,few,TRBJ2-3,CSARAGQKQDTQYF,TGCAGTGCTAGAGCGGGTCAGAAGCAAGATACGCAGTATTTT
TRBV7-9,NA,NA,TRBJ2-6,CASSLGIGAKVLTF,TGTGCCAGCAGCTTAGGGATTGGGGCCAAGGTCCTGACTTTC
TRBV2,TRBD2,many,TRBJ2-2,CASSSLGASGRASNTGELFF,TGTGCCAGCAGTTCCCTAGGGGCTAGCGGGAGGGCCTCGAACACCGGGGAGCTGTTTTTT
TRBV7-9,NA,NA,TRBJ2-7,CASSFSSEEQYF,TGTGCCAGCAGCTTCAGCAGTGAGGAGCAGTACTTC
TRBV20-1,TRBD1,NA,TRBJ1-6,CCAASGQGRGNSPLHF,TGCTGTGCTGCCTCCGGACAGGGGAGAGGTAATTCACCCCTCCACTTT
TRBV5-1,NA,few,TRBJ2-7,CASGSGPPDDEQYF,TGCGCCAGCGGATCCGGGCCACCCGACGACGAGCAGTACTTC
TRBV7-9,TRBD2,many,TRBJ2-7,CASSLSLAGDEQYF,TGTGCCAGCAGCTTAAGCCTAGCGGGGGATGAGCAGTACTTC
TRBV6-2/TRBV6-3,NA,NA,TRBJ1-5,CASSRGGFDQPQHF,TGTGCCAGCAGTCGCGGGGGGTTCGATCAGCCCCAGCATTTT
TRBV3-1,TRBD1,NA,TRBJ2-4,CASSQDPGQGSKNIQYF,TGTGCCAGCAGCCAAGATCCCGGACAGGGTTCCAAAAACATTCAGTACTTC
TRBV11-2,TRBD1,NA,TRBJ1-2,CASSPRQGSRGYTF,TGTGCCAGCAGCCCCAGACAGGGTTCGCGTGGCTACACCTTC
TRBV14,NA,NA,TRBJ2-3,CASSQDTSLPTDTQYF,TGTGCCAGCAGCCAAGATACTAGCCTCCCCACAGATACGCAGTATTTT
TRBV5-6,NA,few,TRBJ2-1,CASSLPRRVGEQFF,TGTGCCAGCAGCTTGCCCCGAAGGGTGGGTGAGCAGTTCTTC
TRBV20-1,NA,few,TRBJ1-1,CSARAGLGTEAFF,TGCAGTGCTAGAGCGGGGTTGGGCACTGAAGCTTTCTTT
TRBV20-1,TRBD2,NA,TRBJ2-5,CSARTPGGLVETQYF,TGCAGTGCTAGGACCCCGGGGGGGCTGGTGGAGACCCAGTACTTC
TRBV30,NA,few,TRBJ2-2,CAWSQFGELFF,TGTGCCTGGAGTCAATTCGGGGAGCTGTTTTTT
TRBV18,TRBD2,NA,TRBJ2-3,CASSPRSGRTDTQYF,TGTGCCAGCTCACCACGTAGCGGGAGAACAGATACGCAGTATTTT
TRBV7-3,NA,NA,TRBJ2-1,CASSLTAGISYNEQFF,TGTGCCAGCAGCTTAACGGCAGGAATCTCCTACAATGAGCAGTTCTTC
TRBV20-1,NA,few,TRBJ2-7,CSATGAVLTYEQYF,TGCAGTGCTACCGGGGCTGTTCTTACCTACGAGCAGTACTTC
TRBV11-2,NA,few,TRBJ2-5,CASSSGVGTQYF,TGTGCCAGCAGCTCCGGCGTAGGGACCCAGTACTTC
TRBV3-1,NA,NA,TRBJ2-5,CASSLIRQQETQYF,TGTGCCAGCAGTCTCATACGCCAACAAGAGACCCAGTACTTC
TRBV28,NA,many,TRBJ2-7,CASIQVWVNEQYF,TGTGCCAGCATCCAGGTTTGGGTCAACGAGCAGTACTTC
TRBV28,NA,few,TRBJ1-5,CASSYDTGGNQPQHF,TGTGCCAGCAGTTACGACACCGGGGGCAATCAGCCCCAGCATTTT
TRBV6-2/TRBV6-3,TRBD2,few,TRBJ2-1,CASSLLGGLAEIYNEQFF,TGTGCCAGCAGCTTACTCGGGGGACTAGCGGAGATCTACAATGAGCAGTTCTTC
TRBV28,NA,few,TRBJ2-7,CASSPSPTATYEQYF,TGTGCCAGCAGTCCCTCCCCGACAGCCACCTACGAGCAGTACTTC
TRBV4-3,NA,NA,TRBJ1-3,CASSQAVSGNTIYF,TGCGCCAGCAGCCAAGCAGTCTCTGGAAACACCATATATTTT
TRBV29-1,TRBD1,many,TRBJ2-7,CSVLRDRASYEQYF,TGCAGCGTTCTCCGGGACAGGGCCTCCTACGAGCAGTACTTC
TRBV28,NA,few,TRBJ2-5,CASSLVYGPETQYF,TGTGCCAGCAGTTTAGTTTACGGGCCAGAGACCCAGTACTTC
TRBV6-2/TRBV6-3,TRBD2,NA,TRBJ2-2,CAASRPGRAPGELFF,TGTGCCGCCAGCAGACCCGGGAGGGCCCCCGGGGAGCTGTTTTTT
TRBV7-9,NA,once,TRBJ1-1,CASSSHSLDVNTEAFF,TGTGCCAGCAGCTCCCATTCCCTTGACGTTAACACTGAAGCTTTCTTT